Listed below are T cell receptor beta chains from one sample, sequenced in a study of CD4+ T cells in melanoma. Some clones are missing from TCRdb's copy, which holds only in-frame ones; the method was immunoSEQ multiplex PCR. The table has some 11,000 clones, roughly two thirds seen once. The sample was cells from a culture (not recorded whether cultured in vitro). The source is a human donor with melanoma. Each CDR3 is given with its conserved first and last residue. Each record gives: CDR3 protein, CDR3 DNA, J gene, clone size, D gene, V gene. A D gene is named only where the DNA matches it firmly. A row's size may be missing; if present it is once, few, many or a size class.

CASSLSQRGYTF,TGCGCCAGCAGCTTGTCCCAGAGGGGCTACACCTTC,TRBJ1-2,.,.,TRBV5-1
CASSWQRDSGNTIYF,TGTGCCAGTAGTTGGCAGCGGGACTCTGGAAACACCATATATTTT,TRBJ1-3,.,.,TRBV19
CASSPSRSGELFF,TGTGCCAGCAGTCCGAGTCGGTCCGGGGAGCTGTTTTTT,TRBJ2-2,.,.,TRBV6-6
CASSLAGQTSTDTQYF,TGTGCCAGCAGCTTAGCGGGACAGACAAGCACAGATACGCAGTATTTT,TRBJ2-3,.,TRBD1,TRBV7-6
CASSLTTAGGNEQFF,TGTGCCAGCAGCTTAACGACGGCAGGGGGTAATGAGCAGTTCTTC,TRBJ2-1,.,TRBD1,TRBV7-3
CASSAARVGPYGYTF,TGTGCCAGCAGTGCGGCCAGGGTGGGCCCCTATGGCTACACCTTC,TRBJ1-2,.,.,TRBV6-5
CASSLWRGGQETQYF,TGTGCCAGCAGTTTATGGCGGGGGGGACAAGAGACCCAGTACTTC,TRBJ2-5,.,TRBD2,TRBV27
CASSEGSTGLGRSIYEQYF,TGTGCCAGCAGTGAAGGATCGACAGGGCTAGGGAGGTCCATATACGAGCAGTACTTC,TRBJ2-7,.,.,TRBV6-1
CASSEKGSYEQYF,TGTGCCAGCAGTGAAAAGGGCTCCTACGAGCAGTACTTC,TRBJ2-7,.,.,TRBV6-1
CASSELNSYSGNTIYF,TGTGCCAGCAGTGAACTCAACTCTTACTCTGGAAACACCATATATTTT,TRBJ1-3,.,.,TRBV25-1
CASSRVGQGAHEQYF,TGTGCCAGCAGTAGGGTCGGACAGGGGGCCCACGAGCAGTACTTC,TRBJ2-7,.,TRBD1,TRBV2
CAWSVQGYEQFF,TGTGCCTGGAGTGTACAGGGATATGAGCAGTTCTTC,TRBJ2-1,.,.,TRBV30
CASSPVQSYGYTF,TGTGCCAGCTCACCAGTACAGAGCTATGGCTACACCTTC,TRBJ1-2,once,.,TRBV18
CASSYTRDSGNTIYF,TGCGCCAGCAGCTACACTCGGGACTCTGGAAACACCATATATTTT,TRBJ1-3,.,.,TRBV4-1
CASSPSWADPRGGMHGNTIYF,TGTGCCAGCTCACCCTCCTGGGCCGATCCACGGGGTGGCATGCACGGAAACACCATATATTTT,TRBJ1-3,.,.,TRBV18